This TCR beta chain is from a study of blood T cell repertoires in COVID-19. Per the study methods: Reference gene primer amplification gave nucleated cell count estimates. Sequenced by immunoSEQ multiplex PCR; TCRdb stores in-frame clones only, minus some. V and J calls and clone size are as listed in that table; D and trimming were resolved from the DNA. The data contain 90,000 to 120,000 clones, around 90% of them singletons. The CDR3 sequence is 14 residues long. V was shortened by 9 bases and J by 5 bases, with 20 bases between the two germline ends. Germline lookup yields CDR1 SNHLY and CDR2 FYNNEI.

The chain couples TRBV2 to TRBJ2-7, with D perhaps matching TRBD2 (6 bases). The sequence was obtained from a man between 35 and 55 years old with active or convalescent COVID-19. Material: peripheral blood. CDR3 loop: CAREKGLSSNEQYF. CDR3 in DNA: TGTGCCAGAGAAAAGGGACTCTCCTCTAACGAGCAGTACTTC.